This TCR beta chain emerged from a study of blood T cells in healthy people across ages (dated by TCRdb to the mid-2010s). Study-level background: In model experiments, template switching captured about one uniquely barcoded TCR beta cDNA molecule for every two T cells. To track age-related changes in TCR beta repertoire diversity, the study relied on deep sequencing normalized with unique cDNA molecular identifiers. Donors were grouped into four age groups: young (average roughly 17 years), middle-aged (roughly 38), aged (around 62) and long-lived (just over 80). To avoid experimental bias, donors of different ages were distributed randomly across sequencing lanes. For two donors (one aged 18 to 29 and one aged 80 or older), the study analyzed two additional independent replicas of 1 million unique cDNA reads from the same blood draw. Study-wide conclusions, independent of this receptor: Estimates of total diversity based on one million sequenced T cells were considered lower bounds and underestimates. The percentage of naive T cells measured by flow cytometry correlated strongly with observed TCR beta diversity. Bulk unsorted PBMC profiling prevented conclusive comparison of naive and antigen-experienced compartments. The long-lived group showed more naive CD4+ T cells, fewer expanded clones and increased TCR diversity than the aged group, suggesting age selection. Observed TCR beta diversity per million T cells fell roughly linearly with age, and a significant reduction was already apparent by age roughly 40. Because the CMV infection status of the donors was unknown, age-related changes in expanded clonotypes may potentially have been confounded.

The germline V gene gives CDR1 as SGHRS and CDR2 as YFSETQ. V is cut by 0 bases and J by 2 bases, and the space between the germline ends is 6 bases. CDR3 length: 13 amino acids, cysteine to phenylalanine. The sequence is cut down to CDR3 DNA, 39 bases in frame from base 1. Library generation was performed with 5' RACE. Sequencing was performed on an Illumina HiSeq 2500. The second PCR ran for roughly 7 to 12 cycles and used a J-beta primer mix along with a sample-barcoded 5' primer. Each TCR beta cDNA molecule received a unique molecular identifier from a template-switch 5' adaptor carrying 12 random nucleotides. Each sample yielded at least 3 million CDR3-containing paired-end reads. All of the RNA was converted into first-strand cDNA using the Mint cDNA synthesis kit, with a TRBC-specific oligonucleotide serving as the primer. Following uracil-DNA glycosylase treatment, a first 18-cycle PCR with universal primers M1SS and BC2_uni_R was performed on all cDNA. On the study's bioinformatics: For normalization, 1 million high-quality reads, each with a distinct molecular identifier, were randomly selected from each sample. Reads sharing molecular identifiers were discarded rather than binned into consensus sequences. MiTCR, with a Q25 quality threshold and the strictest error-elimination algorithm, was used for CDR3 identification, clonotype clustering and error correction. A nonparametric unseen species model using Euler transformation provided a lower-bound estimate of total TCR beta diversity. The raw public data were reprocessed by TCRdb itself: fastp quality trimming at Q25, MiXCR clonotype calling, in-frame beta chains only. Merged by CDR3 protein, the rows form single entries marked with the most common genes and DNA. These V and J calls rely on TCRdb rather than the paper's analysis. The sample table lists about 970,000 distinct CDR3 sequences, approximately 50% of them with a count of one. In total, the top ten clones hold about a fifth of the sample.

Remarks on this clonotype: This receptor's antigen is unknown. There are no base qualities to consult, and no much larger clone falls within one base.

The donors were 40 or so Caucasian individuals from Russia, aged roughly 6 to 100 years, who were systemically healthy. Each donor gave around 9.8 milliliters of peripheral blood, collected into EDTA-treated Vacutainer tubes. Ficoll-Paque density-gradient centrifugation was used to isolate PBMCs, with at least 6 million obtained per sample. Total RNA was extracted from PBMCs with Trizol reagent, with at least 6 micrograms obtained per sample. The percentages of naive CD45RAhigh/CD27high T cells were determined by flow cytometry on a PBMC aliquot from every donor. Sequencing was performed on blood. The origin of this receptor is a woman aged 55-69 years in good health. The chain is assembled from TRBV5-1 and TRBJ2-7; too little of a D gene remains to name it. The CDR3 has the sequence CASSLAAAYEQYF. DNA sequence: TGCGCCAGCAGCTTGGCCGCGGCCTACGAGCAGTACTTC.